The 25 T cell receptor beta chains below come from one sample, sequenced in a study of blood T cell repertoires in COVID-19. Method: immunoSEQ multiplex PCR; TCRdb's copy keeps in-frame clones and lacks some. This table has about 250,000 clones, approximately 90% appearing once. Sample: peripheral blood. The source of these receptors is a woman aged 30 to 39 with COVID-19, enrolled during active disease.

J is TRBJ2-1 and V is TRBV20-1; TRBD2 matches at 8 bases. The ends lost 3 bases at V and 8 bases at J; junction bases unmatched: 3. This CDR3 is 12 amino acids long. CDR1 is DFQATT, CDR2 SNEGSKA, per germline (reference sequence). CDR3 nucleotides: TGCAGTGCTAGTGAGCGGGAGCATGAGCAGTTCTTC. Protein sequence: CSASEREHEQFF.

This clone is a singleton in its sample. CDR3 coding DNA: TGTGCCAGCAGCCCCCAGATGAACACTGAAGCTTTCTTT. Residues: CASSPQMNTEAFF. The J gene is TRBJ1-1, the V gene TRBV3-1 (or the pseudogene TRBV3-2); D gene ambiguous. V lost 4 bases and J 0 bases, leaving 6 bases between the germline ends. Germline V gene lookup returns CDR1 LGHDT and CDR2 YNNKEL (reference sequence). The CDR3 runs 13 residues.

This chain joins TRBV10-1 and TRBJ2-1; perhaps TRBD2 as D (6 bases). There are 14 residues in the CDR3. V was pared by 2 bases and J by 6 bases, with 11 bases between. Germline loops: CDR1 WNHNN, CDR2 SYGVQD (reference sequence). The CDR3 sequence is CASSELAGRNEQFF. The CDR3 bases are TGCGCCAGCAGTGAGCTCGCGGGGCGCAATGAGCAGTTCTTC.

In DNA form, the CDR3 reads TGTGCCAGCAGTTTAAAAGGGGTCTATGGCTACACCTTC. Protein sequence: CASSLKGVYGYTF. The V and J genes are TRBV12-3 or TRBV12-4 and TRBJ1-2, with D possibly being TRBD1 (5 bases). The CDR3 runs 13 residues. V shed 2 bases and J shed 4 bases, with 8 bases lying between them.

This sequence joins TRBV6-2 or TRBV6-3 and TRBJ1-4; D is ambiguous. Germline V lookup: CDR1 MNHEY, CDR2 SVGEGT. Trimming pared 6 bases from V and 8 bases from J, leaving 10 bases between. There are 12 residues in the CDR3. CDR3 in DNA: TGTGCCAGCAGCCGCCCCGCGGAAAAACTGTTTTTT. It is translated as CASSRPAEKLFF.

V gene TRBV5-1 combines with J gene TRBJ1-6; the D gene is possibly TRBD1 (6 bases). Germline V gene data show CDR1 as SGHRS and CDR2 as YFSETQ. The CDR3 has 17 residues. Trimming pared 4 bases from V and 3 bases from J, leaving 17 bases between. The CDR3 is CASSPGTSTFYNSPLHF. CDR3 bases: TGCGCCAGCAGCCCTGGGACATCGACATTCTATAATTCACCCCTCCACTTT.

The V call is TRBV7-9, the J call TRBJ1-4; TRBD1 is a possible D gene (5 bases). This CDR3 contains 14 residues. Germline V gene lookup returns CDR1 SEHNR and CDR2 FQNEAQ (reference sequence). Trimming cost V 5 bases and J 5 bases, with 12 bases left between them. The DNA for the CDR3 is TGTGCCAGCAGCCATACAAGGGGAAATGAAAAACTGTTTTTT. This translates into CASSHTRGNEKLFF.

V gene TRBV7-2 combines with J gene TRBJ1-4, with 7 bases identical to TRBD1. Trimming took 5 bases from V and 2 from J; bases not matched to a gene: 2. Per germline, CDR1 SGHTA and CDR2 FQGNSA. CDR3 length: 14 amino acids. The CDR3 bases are TGTGCCAGCAGCCCGACAGGGACTAATGAAAAACTGTTTTTT. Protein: CASSPTGTNEKLFF.

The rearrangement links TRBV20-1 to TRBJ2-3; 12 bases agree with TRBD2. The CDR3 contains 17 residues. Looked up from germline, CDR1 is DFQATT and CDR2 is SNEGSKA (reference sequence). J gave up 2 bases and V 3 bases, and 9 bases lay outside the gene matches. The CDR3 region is CSASFPSGRDFTDTQYF. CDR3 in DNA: TGCAGTGCTAGTTTCCCTAGCGGGAGGGACTTCACAGATACGCAGTATTTT.

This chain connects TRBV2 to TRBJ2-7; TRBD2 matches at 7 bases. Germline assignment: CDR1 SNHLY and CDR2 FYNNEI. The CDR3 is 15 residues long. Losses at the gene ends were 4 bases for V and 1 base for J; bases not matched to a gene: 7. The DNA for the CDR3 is TGTGCCAGCAGTGGGGGCGGGGGACCATCCTACGAGCAGTACTTC. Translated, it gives CASSGGGGPSYEQYF.

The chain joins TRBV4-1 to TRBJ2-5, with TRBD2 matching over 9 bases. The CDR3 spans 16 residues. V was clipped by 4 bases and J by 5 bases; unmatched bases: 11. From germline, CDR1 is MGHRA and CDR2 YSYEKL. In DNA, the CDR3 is TGCGCCAGCAGCCGTTCTGATACTAGCGGGCGTGAGACCCAGTACTTC. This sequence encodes CASSRSDTSGRETQYF.

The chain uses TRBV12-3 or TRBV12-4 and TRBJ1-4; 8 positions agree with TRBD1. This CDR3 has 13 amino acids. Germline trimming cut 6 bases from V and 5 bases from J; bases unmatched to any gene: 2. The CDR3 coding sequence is TGTGCCAGCAGCGGACAGGGAAATGAAAAACTGTTTTTT. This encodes CASSGQGNEKLFF.

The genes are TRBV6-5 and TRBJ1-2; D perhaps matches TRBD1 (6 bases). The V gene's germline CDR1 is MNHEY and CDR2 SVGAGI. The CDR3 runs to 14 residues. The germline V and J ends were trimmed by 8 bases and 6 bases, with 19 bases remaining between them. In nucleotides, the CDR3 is TGTGCCAGCTCCCTTATGGACAGAAGGGATGGCTACACCTTC. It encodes CASSLMDRRDGYTF.

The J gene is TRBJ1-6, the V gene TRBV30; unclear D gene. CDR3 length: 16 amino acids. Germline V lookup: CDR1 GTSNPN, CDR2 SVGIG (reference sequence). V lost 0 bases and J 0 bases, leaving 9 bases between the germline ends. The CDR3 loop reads CAWSVRSGSYNSPLHF. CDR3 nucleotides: TGTGCCTGGAGTGTTCGCAGCGGCTCCTATAATTCACCCCTCCACTTT.

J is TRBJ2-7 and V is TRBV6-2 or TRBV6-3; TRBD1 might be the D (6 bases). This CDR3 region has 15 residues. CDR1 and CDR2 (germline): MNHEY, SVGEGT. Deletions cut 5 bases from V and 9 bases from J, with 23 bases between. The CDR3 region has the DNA TGTGCCAGCAGTCCCGGCGGAAGACAGGTCCACCCGCAGTACGTC. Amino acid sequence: CASSPGGRQVHPQYV.

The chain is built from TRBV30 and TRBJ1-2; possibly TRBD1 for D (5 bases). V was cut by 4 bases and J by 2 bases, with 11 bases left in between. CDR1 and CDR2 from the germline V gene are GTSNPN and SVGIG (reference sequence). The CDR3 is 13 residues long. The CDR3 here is CAWTPQGNYGYTF. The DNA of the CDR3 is TGTGCCTGGACCCCCCAGGGAAACTATGGCTACACCTTC.

The DNA for the CDR3 is TGTGCCAGCAGCGTGCTCGGGGTCTCTGGAAACACCATATATTTT. Its translation is CASSVLGVSGNTIYF. The chain has TRBV7-2 and TRBJ1-3; no firm D call. This CDR3 contains 15 residues. Germline CDR1 reads SGHTA; CDR2 reads FQGNSA. Between the trimmed V and J ends, which lost 5 bases and 0 bases, there was a span of 11 bases. The variable domain in full, with the rest retrieved from reference TRBV7-2 and TRBJ1-3, is GAGVSQSPSNKVTEKGKDVELRCDPISGHTALYWYRQSLGQGLEFLIYFQGNSAPDKSGLPSDRFSAERTGGSVSTLTIQRTQQEDSAVYLCASSVLGVSGNTIYFGEGSWLTVV.

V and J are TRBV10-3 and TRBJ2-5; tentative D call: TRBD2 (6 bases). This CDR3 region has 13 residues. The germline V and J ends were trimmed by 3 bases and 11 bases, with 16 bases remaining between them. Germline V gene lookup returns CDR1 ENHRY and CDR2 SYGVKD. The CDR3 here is CAISDVAEATQYF. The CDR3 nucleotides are TGTGCCATCAGTGACGTAGCGGAAGCTACTCAGTACTTC.

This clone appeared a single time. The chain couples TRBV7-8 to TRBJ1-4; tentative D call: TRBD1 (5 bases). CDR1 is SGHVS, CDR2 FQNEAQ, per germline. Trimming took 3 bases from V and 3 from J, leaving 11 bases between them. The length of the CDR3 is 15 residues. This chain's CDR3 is CASSFSTDPNEKLFF. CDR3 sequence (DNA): TGTGCCAGCAGCTTTTCGACAGACCCTAATGAAAAACTGTTTTTT.

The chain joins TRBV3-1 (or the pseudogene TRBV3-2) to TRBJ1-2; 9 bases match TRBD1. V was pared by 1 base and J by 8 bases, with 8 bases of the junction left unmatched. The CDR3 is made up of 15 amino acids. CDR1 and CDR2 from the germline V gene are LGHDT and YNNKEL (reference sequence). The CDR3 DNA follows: TGTGCCAGCAGCCAAGTGGCCGGGACAGGGCAGGGCTACACCTTC. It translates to CASSQVAGTGQGYTF.

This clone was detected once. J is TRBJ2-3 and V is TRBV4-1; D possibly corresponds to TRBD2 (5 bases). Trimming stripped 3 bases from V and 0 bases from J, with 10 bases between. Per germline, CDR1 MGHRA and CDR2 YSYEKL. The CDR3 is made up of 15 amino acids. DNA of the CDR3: TGCGCCAGCAGCCAGGTTGGAGGTAGCACAGATACGCAGTATTTT. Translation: CASSQVGGSTDTQYF.

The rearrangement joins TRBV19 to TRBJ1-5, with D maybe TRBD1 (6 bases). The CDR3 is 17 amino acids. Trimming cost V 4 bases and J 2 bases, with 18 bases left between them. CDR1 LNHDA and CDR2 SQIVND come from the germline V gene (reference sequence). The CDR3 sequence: CASSKEISGVGNQPQHF. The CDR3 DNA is TGTGCCAGTAGTAAGGAGATATCAGGGGTAGGCAATCAGCCCCAGCATTTT.

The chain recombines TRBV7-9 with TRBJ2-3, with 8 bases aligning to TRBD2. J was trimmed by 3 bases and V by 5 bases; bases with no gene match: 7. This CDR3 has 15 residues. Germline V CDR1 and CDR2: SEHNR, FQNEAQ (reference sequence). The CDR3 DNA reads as TGTGCCAGCAGCCTACGTAGCGGGATGACAGATACGCAGTATTTT. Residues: CASSLRSGMTDTQYF.

In DNA, the CDR3 is TGTGCCAGCAGCTTACGCCGACGAGCGGGAGGACCCTACAATGAGCAGTTCTTC. It encodes CASSLRRRAGGPYNEQFF. The V gene is TRBV7-2, the J gene TRBJ2-1, with TRBD2 matching 9 bases. V was pared by 2 bases and J by 2 bases, with 10 bases of the junction left unmatched. The CDR3 totals 18 residues. Germline CDR1 reads SGHTA; CDR2 reads FQGNSA.

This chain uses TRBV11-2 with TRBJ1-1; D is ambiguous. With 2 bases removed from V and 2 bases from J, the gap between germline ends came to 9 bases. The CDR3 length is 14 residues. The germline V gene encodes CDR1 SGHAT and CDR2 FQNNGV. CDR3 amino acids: CASSLFGLNTEAFF. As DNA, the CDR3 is TGTGCCAGCAGCTTATTCGGACTAAACACTGAAGCTTTCTTT.